The TCR beta chain described here comes from a study of shared clonotypes between healthy human individuals. Genomic DNA belonging to each subset was distributed in equal measure over several immunoSEQ plates. The data were produced by immunoSEQ multiplex PCR, yet TCRdb's version contains in-frame clones alone and is incomplete. The sample carries around 510,000 clones, 95% to 96% recorded once. To note about this clone: What it recognizes is unknown.

Trimming removed 2 bases from V and 3 bases from J; junction bases left unmatched: 5. CDR3 length: 15 amino acids. CDR1 and CDR2 (germline): SEHNR, FQNEAQ (reference sequence). Study results and limitations: Naive subsets generally had larger estimated richness than memory subsets. There were few donors, and this limited the genetic and exposure-history diversity represented. Clonotype sharing among donors, it was expected, would be affected by sequencing depth.

The chain is built from TRBV7-9 and TRBJ2-7, with 9 bases identical to TRBD1. This TCR was sampled from a woman in her twenties or thirties in good health. Sequencing input: naive CD4+ T cells sorted from blood. The sample's subset: CD45RA+ positively selected. The CDR3 spells CASSLWTGVIYEQYF. CDR3 DNA: TGTGCCAGCAGCTTATGGACAGGGGTGATCTACGAGCAGTACTTC.